This is a list of T cell receptor beta chains from one sample in a study of blood T cell repertoires in COVID-19. Some clones are missing from TCRdb's copy, which holds only in-frame ones; the method was immunoSEQ multiplex PCR. The data contain approximately 300,000 clones, nearly 90% of them singletons. Sequenced material: peripheral blood. These receptors all come from a woman in her 40s with COVID-19, enrolled during active disease. Each CDR3 is given with its conserved first and last residue.

CASRASGSGANVLTF TRBJ2-6 TRBV7-9
CASSLPDSDQQFF TRBJ2-1 TRBV7-3
CASSITQGGAGNTIYF TRBJ1-3 TRBV5-1
CASSRQARPYSGNTIYF TRBJ1-3 TRBV14
CAIRDKSEAFF TRBJ1-1 TRBV10-3
CASSRGNYGYTF TRBJ1-2 TRBV6-5
CASSPRWTSTDTQYF TRBJ2-3 TRBV7-9
CASSYPANYGYTF TRBJ1-2 TRBV6-2/TRBV6-3
CASSHPGTYEAFF TRBJ1-1 TRBV4-2
CASRSGGWTEAFF TRBJ1-1 TRBV2
CASSLETGGYSYGYTF TRBJ1-2 TRBV5-8
CASSYVNTEAFF TRBJ1-1 TRBV19
CASSMQGGPLNYGYTF TRBJ1-2 TRBV19
CASSLASGHYEQYF TRBJ2-7 TRBV5-5
CATSDPGLAGEGDFYEQYF TRBJ2-7 TRBV24-1
CAIRTTTGNDSPLHF TRBJ1-6 TRBV10-3
CASSSNRVGELFF TRBJ2-2 TRBV7-2
CASSRRPGDHYEQYF TRBJ2-7 TRBV5-8
CASSQDRSGSSEKLFF TRBJ1-4 TRBV4-3
CASSLSWDRGDGYTF TRBJ1-2 TRBV28
CASSEGLQETQYF TRBJ2-5 TRBV18
CASSEAGTPLDGYTF TRBJ1-2 TRBV6-4
CATSTSGPTGELFF TRBJ2-2 TRBV15
CASSSDRERETQYF TRBJ2-5 TRBV6-5
CASSLGSGGGENIQYF TRBJ2-4 TRBV28
CASSLVRGVSEQFF TRBJ2-1 TRBV28
CASSLGEGRGRAYF TRBJ2-7 TRBV5-1
CATGRRGEGNTGELFF TRBJ2-2 TRBV24-1
CATLPRPDRGGYGYTF TRBJ1-2 TRBV27
CASSRGLAVPDEQFF TRBJ2-1 TRBV6-4
CASSVAARANEKLFF TRBJ1-4 TRBV9
CASRAGGFYGYTF TRBJ1-2 TRBV6-5
CASSEAGIHEQFF TRBJ2-1 TRBV4-3
CAWTTRGFNYGYTF TRBJ1-2 TRBV30
CASSFFSAGDYNEQFF TRBJ2-1 TRBV5-1
CASSQETGGSSYNEQFF TRBJ2-1 TRBV4-1
CASSFLARYEAFF TRBJ1-1 TRBV5-6
CSANSHETQYF TRBJ2-5 TRBV20-1
CASSIQGFRNEQFF TRBJ2-1 TRBV19
CASEVTTYEQYF TRBJ2-7 TRBV7-9
CASSPTQGMNEKLFF TRBJ1-4 TRBV18
CASSPQPTGAGELFF TRBJ2-2 TRBV11-1
CASSLGGISYEQYF TRBJ2-7 TRBV7-6
CSAGGPEGAFF TRBJ1-1 TRBV20-1
CASTPTGGPDTQYF TRBJ2-3 TRBV28
CSASETGGNEKLFF TRBJ1-4 TRBV29-1
CASSETVSYSPLHF TRBJ1-6 TRBV9
CAGTPNLNTEAFF TRBJ1-1 TRBV2